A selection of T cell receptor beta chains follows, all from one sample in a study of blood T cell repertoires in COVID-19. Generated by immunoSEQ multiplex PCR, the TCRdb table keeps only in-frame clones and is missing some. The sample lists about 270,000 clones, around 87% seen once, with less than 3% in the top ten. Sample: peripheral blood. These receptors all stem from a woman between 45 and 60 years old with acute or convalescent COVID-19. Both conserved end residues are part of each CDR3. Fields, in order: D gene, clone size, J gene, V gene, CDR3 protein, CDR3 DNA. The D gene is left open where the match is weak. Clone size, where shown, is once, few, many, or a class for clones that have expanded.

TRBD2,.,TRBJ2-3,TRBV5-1,CASSLEGLAVVPDTQYF,TGCGCCAGCAGCTTGGAGGGGCTAGCGGTAGTGCCAGATACGCAGTATTTT
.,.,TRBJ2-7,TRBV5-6,CASSPLVGGEQYF,TGTGCCAGCAGCCCACTGGTAGGGGGCGAGCAGTACTTC
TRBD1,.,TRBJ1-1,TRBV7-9,CASSWWTGGMNTEAFF,TGTGCCAGCAGCTGGTGGACAGGGGGGATGAACACTGAAGCTTTCTTT
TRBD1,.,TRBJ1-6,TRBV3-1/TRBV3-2,CASSQADRVGSPLHF,TGTGCCAGCAGCCAAGCCGACAGGGTTGGGTCACCCCTCCACTTT
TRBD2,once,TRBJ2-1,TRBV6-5,CASSPGTKNEQFF,TGTGCCAGCAGTCCCGGGACTAAAAATGAGCAGTTCTTC
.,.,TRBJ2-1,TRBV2,CASLGQFVGDEQFF,TGTGCCAGCCTAGGACAGTTCGTTGGGGATGAGCAGTTCTTC
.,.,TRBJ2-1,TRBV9,CASSVAAGSSYNEQFF,TGTGCCAGCAGCGTAGCGGCGGGAAGCTCCTACAATGAGCAGTTCTTC
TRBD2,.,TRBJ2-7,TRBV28,CASSPGRELYEQYF,TGTGCCAGCAGCCCGGGGCGGGAGTTGTACGAGCAGTACTTC
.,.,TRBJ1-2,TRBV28,CASSLRSGLEYGYTF,TGTGCCAGCAGTTTACGCTCAGGTTTGGAATATGGCTACACCTTC
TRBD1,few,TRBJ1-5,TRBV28,CASSFPGDRPNQPQHF,TGTGCCAGCAGTTTCCCCGGGGACAGACCCAATCAGCCCCAGCATTTT
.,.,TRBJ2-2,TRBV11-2,CASSPGNTGELFF,TGTGCCAGCAGCCCCGGGAACACCGGGGAGCTGTTTTTT
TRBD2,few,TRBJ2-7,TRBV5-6,CASSWTSGGYEQYF,TGTGCCAGCAGCTGGACTAGCGGGGGCTACGAGCAGTACTTC
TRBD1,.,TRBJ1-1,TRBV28,CASSPWDRGRDTEAFF,TGTGCCAGCAGTCCCTGGGACAGGGGGCGTGACACTGAAGCTTTCTTT
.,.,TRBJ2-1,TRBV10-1,CASVDRSSYNEQFF,TGCGCCAGCGTCGACAGGAGCTCCTACAATGAGCAGTTCTTC
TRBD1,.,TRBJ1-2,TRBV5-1,CASSLAEKGAGYGYTF,TGCGCCAGCAGCTTGGCGGAAAAGGGGGCAGGCTATGGCTACACCTTC
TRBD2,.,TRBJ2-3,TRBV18,CASSPLSTSGSTDTQYF,TGTGCCAGCTCACCCCTATCGACTAGCGGGAGCACAGATACGCAGTATTTT
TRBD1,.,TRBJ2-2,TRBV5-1,CASSIGQGGELFF,TGCGCCAGCAGCATCGGACAGGGAGGGGAGCTGTTTTTT
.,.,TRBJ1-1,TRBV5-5,CASSLVSGAEAFF,TGTGCCAGCAGCTTGGTTAGCGGCGCTGAAGCTTTCTTT